The source of this T cell receptor (beta chain) is a study of persistence of HIV-infected CD4 T cells. Study overall: Blood samples, up to 180 mL, came from multiple time points, except two leukapheresis donors sampled once. Study outcomes and limitations: Proviral oligoclonality tracked with TCR oligoclonality within the same sorted cells.

Stimulation used approximately 9.5 ug/mL lysate from CMV-infected fibroblasts. Sorted nonresponding memory CD4+ T cells were CD40L-negative, CD69-negative, CD45RO-high. Inclusion required CMV-positive serology and CD4+ counts above 400 cells/uL. V shed 3 bases, J shed 4 bases, and the junction held 7 bases outside the gene matches. Looked up from germline, CDR1 is WNHNN and CDR2 is SYGVQD (reference sequence). The CDR3 has 15 residues. About this clone: Antigen: not known.

The libraries were made with immunoSEQ version 4 in survey mode. Repertoires were generated with immunoSEQ multiplex PCR, while TCRdb's copy carries only in-frame clones and drops some. The top ten hold about 3% of the sample, which has tens of thousands of clones, more than 70% seen once. This receptor was obtained from an adult man with HIV who was CMV-seropositive. The V gene is TRBV10-1, the J gene TRBJ2-7; 9 nucleotides agree with TRBD1. Specimen: CD4+ T cells sorted from PBMCs after roughly 17-hour stimulation, collected from a patient who received antiretroviral therapy. The CDR3 region has the DNA TGCGCCAGCAGTGATGACAGGGGGTTTGTTTACGAGCAGTACTTC. Amino acids: CASSDDRGFVYEQYF.